This TCR beta chain was recovered during a study of blood T cell repertoires in COVID-19. For the study at large: The analysed material was cDNA or gDNA that came from T cells, B-cell-depleted T cells, or PBMCs.

V lost 7 bases, J lost 1 base, and 19 bases lay in between. There are 16 residues in the CDR3. CDR1 and CDR2 from the germline V gene are LNHDA and SQIVND (reference sequence). In the original workflow: Reference gene primer amplification in the assay estimated nucleated cell counts. The method was immunoSEQ multiplex PCR; TCRdb's version includes in-frame clones alone and lacks a portion of them. Clonal size and the V and J genes are those of that table, whereas D and trimming came from the DNA. The table lists roughly 30,000 clones, about nine tenths of them singletons. J is TRBJ1-1 and V is TRBV19; maybe TRBD1 (5 bases). Sequencing was done on a sample of peripheral blood. The clonotype comes from a human donor in a cohort sampled during active COVID-19. The donor label of this sample is uncertain. The DNA of the CDR3 is TGTGCCAGTAAGCTCAAAGTCGGGACTGCGAACACTGAAGCTTTCTTT. Protein: CASKLKVGTANTEAFF.